This T cell receptor (beta chain) was observed in a study of CD8+ T cells in alopecia areata. cDNA prepared by RNA extraction and subsequent reverse transcription served as the template for sequencing. Profiling relied on immunoSEQ multiplex PCR, and the TCRdb table lists in-frame clones only, not all of them. This table has hundreds of thousands of clones, 65% to 70% appearing once. The sample consisted of CD4+ T cells sorted from blood, taken at week 0. This clonotype was obtained from a human donor with alopecia areata.

CDR3 coding DNA: TGTGCCAGCAGCTTGGCAGGGGACACTGAAGCTTTCTTT. Translation gives CASSLAGDTEAFF. The gene calls are TRBV5-4 and TRBJ1-1; D might be TRBD1 (6 bases). The germline CDR1 and CDR2 sequences are SGHNT and YYREEE (reference sequence). The CDR3 runs 13 residues. The germline V and J ends were trimmed by 0 bases and 3 bases, with 6 bases remaining between them. Supplemented by reference TRBV5-4 and TRBJ1-1, the full variable domain reads ETGVTQSPTHLIKTRGQQVTLRCSSQSGHNTVSWYQQALGQGPQFIFQYYREEENGRGNFPPRFSGLQFPNYSSELNVNALELDDSALYLCASSLAGDTEAFFGQGTRLTVV.